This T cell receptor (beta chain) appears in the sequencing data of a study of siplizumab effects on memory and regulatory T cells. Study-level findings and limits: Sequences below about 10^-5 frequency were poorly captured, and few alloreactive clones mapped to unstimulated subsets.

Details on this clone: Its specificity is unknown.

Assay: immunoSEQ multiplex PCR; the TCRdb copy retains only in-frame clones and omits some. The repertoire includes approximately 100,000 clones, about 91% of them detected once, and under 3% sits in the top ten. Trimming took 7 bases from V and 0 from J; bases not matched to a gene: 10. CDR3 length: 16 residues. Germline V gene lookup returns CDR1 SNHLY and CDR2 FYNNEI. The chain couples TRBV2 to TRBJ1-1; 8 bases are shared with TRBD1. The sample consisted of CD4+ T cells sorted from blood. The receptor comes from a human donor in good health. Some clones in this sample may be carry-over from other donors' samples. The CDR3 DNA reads TGTGCCAGCAAACGGGACAGGAGTAATATGAACACTGAAGCTTTCTTT. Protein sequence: CASKRDRSNMNTEAFF.